One T cell receptor beta chain is described in this entry. The antigen remains undetermined. TCRdb re-called the 5' RACE reads through MiXCR, storing one row per CDR3 protein. The sample includes over 450,000 distinct CDR3 sequences, roughly an eighth of them seen just once. These data are taken from a study of CD8 T cells in ankylosing spondylitis. The germline CDR1 and CDR2 sequences are SGHRS and YFSETQ. The CDR3 has 15 residues. The V end lost 0 bases, the J end lost 7 bases, and 14 bases lay between the germline ends. Study conclusions and caveats: Peripheral blood held disease-linked clones only at relatively low frequency, and these were CD8+. In ankylosing spondylitis patients, matched synovial fluid reportedly showed significant enrichment of disease-linked clones. Earlier reports found some motif variants in synovial fluid and blood in reactive arthritis. Ankylosing spondylitis blood appeared to carry a characteristic TCR beta motif of several highly homologous variants.

V usage is TRBV5-1 and J usage is TRBJ2-1, with D possibly TRBD1 on 5 matching bases. The sample comprised blood, either unsorted or a sorted T cell fraction (not recorded which). This sequence originates from a male donor with ankylosing spondylitis. CDR3 sequence reads: CASSLVPRKGNEQFF. CDR3 DNA sequence: TGCGCCAGCAGCTTGGTTCCGCGGAAGGGGAATGAGCAGTTCTTC. Full variable domain (remainder filled in from reference TRBV5-1 and TRBJ2-1): KAGVTQTPRYLIKTRGQQVTLSCSPISGHRSVSWYQQTPGQGLQFLFEYFSETQRNKGNFPGRFSGRQFSNSRSEMNVSTLELGDSALYLCASSLVPRKGNEQFFGPGTRLTVL.